This T cell receptor beta chain originates from a study of identical twins. CDR1 is SGHVS, CDR2 FNYEAQ, per germline. CDR3 length: 15 amino acids. V lost 0 bases, J lost 10 bases, and 16 bases lay in between. Findings and limits, study-wide: Out-of-frame alpha sequences common to twins were enriched for low generation probability. Cross-sectional statistics underpinned the conclusions; the same donors were not followed.

Unique molecular identifiers were in the cDNA, with template-switch universal primer binding. Using its own MiXCR run on the 5' RACE reads, TCRdb lists one record per CDR3 protein. This repertoire shows roughly 1,500,000 distinct CDR3 sequences, about 31% found once; its top ten account for 0.27%. For this clonotype: What it binds is unknown.

This receptor was obtained from a newborn girl in good health. V is TRBV7-6 and J is TRBJ2-1, with D tentatively TRBD1 (5 bases). The sample taken for sequencing was cord blood. The CDR3 reads CASSLAGQGPYEQFF. CDR3 in DNA: TGTGCCAGCAGCTTAGCAGGGCAGGGCCCCTACGAGCAGTTCTTC.